These T cell receptor beta chains were read from a single sample in a study of blood T cell repertoires in COVID-19. The table came from immunoSEQ multiplex PCR; TCRdb's copy has only in-frame clones and leaves some out. The sample contains tens of thousands of clones, roughly 87% of which appear only once. The sample was peripheral blood. These receptors came from a woman aged 50 to 65 with active or convalescent COVID-19. Each CDR3 is given with its conserved first and last residue. D genes are given only for firm matches. A clone size is listed for some rows: how often the clone was seen (once, few, many), or a class if it is expanded.

d_gene	abundance	j_gene	v_gene	CDR3nt	CDR3aa
-	-	TRBJ1-2	TRBV28	TGTGCCAGCACAGTGGAGGGGCTAGAAGGCTACACCTTC	CASTVEGLEGYTF
-	-	TRBJ2-5	TRBV13	TGTGCCAGCAGCTTACTTTACCCCGGACAGCCCAAGTACCAAGAGACCCAGTACTTC	CASSLLYPGQPKYQETQYF
TRBD1	-	TRBJ1-2	TRBV6-6	TGTGCCAGCAGAAGCGCCGGGACAGATGGCTACACCTTC	CASRSAGTDGYTF
-	-	TRBJ2-5	TRBV5-1	TGCGCCAGCAGCCCGGGATGGGAGGAGACCCAGTACTTC	CASSPGWEETQYF
TRBD2	-	TRBJ2-5	TRBV19	TGTGCCAGTAGCGGACTAGCGGGGGTTCAAGAGACCCAGTACTTC	CASSGLAGVQETQYF
-	-	TRBJ2-7	TRBV15	TGTGCCACCAGCAGAGATCGTCCTTACGAGCAGTACTTC	CATSRDRPYEQYF
-	-	TRBJ1-2	TRBV5-1	TGCGCCAGCAGCTTTCAAACGGTTAACTATGGCTACACCTTC	CASSFQTVNYGYTF
TRBD2	-	TRBJ2-1	TRBV7-2	TGTGCCAGCAGCTTGGCCGCGGGGGTAGCAAATGAGCAGTTCTTC	CASSLAAGVANEQFF
TRBD2	-	TRBJ2-1	TRBV19	TGTGCCAGTATCCGTGGGGGGGTGTCCAATGAGCAGTTCTTC	CASIRGGVSNEQFF
-	-	TRBJ1-6	TRBV4-2	TGTGCCAGCAGCCAAGAGAGTGATAATTCACCCCTCCACTTT	CASSQESDNSPLHF
-	-	TRBJ1-5	TRBV7-9	TGTGCCAGCAGCTTAAGCGATGGCAATCAGCCCCAGCATTTT	CASSLSDGNQPQHF
-	-	TRBJ2-4	TRBV9	TGTGCCAGCAGCAAACAGGGTACGTCGGCCAAAAACATTCAGTACTTC	CASSKQGTSAKNIQYF
TRBD1	-	TRBJ2-6	TRBV30	TGTGCCTGGGACAGGGGGTTTTCCGCTTCTGGGGCCAACGTCCTGACTTTC	CAWDRGFSASGANVLTF
-	-	TRBJ2-5	TRBV11-3	TGTGCCAGCAGCGCGATCTCGGGGGGCCGGGAGACCCAGTACTTC	CASSAISGGRETQYF
TRBD1	-	TRBJ1-1	TRBV9	TGTGCCAGCGCGACAGGGGAGGGGAAGGCTGAAGCTTTCTTT	CASATGEGKAEAFF
TRBD2	-	TRBJ2-3	TRBV18	TGTGCCAGCCTAGCGGGGGGCCACACAGATACGCAGTATTTT	CASLAGGHTDTQYF
-	-	TRBJ1-6	TRBV4-3	TGCGCCAGCAGCCATGGGGTGGACACGAGCTCCTATAATTCACCCCTCCACTTT	CASSHGVDTSSYNSPLHF
-	-	TRBJ2-7	TRBV4-1	TGCGCCAGCAGCCTTGAGCCGTCAATAGGGGCTACCTACGAGCAGTACTTC	CASSLEPSIGATYEQYF
-	-	TRBJ1-6	TRBV19	TGTGCCAGCAATCCATCACAGGGAAAAACTTCACCCCTCCACTTT	CASNPSQGKTSPLHF
TRBD2	-	TRBJ2-5	TRBV9	TGTGCCAGCAGCTCAGGGACTAGCGGGGTCCAAGAGACCCAGTACTTC	CASSSGTSGVQETQYF
TRBD1	few	TRBJ1-3	TRBV27	TGTGCCAGCAGTCCTCGACAGGGACTCTCTGGAAACACCATATATTTT	CASSPRQGLSGNTIYF
-	-	TRBJ1-5	TRBV12-5	TGTGCTAGTGGTTTGGTCGACAGTAATCAGCCCCAGCATTTT	CASGLVDSNQPQHF
-	-	TRBJ1-5	TRBV10-3	TGTGCCATCAGTACCGACAGGAGTGGCAATCAGCCCCAGCATTTT	CAISTDRSGNQPQHF
-	-	TRBJ2-7	TRBV6-5	TGTGCCAGCAGTTACTCGGGCAGGGGGGCCTACGAGCAGTACTTC	CASSYSGRGAYEQYF
TRBD1	-	TRBJ1-1	TRBV11-3	TGTGCCAGCGGACAGGGACCCCTCACTGAAGCTTTCTTT	CASGQGPLTEAFF
TRBD2	-	TRBJ2-7	TRBV4-3	TGCGCCACTGGGCCGGGGGGGGCAAATTGCGAGCAGTACTTC	CATGPGGANCEQYF
TRBD2	-	TRBJ2-1	TRBV4-2	TGTGCCAGCAGCTTCCACTCCGGGAGGGACGCGGGTGAGCAGTTCTTC	CASSFHSGRDAGEQFF
TRBD1	-	TRBJ2-3	TRBV9	TGTGCCAGCAGCGTAGCGGGACAGAACACAGATACGCAGTATTTT	CASSVAGQNTDTQYF
-	-	TRBJ1-1	TRBV5-6	TGTGCCAGCAGCACGGGACTGGGGGGAACTGAAGCTTTCTTT	CASSTGLGGTEAFF
-	-	TRBJ2-3	TRBV7-9	TGTGCCAGCAGCATTGGACTCTCCGGGACAGATACGCAGTATTTT	CASSIGLSGTDTQYF
-	-	TRBJ1-2	TRBV3-1/TRBV3-2	TGTGCCAGCAGCCTTGGGGCCTATGGCTACACCTTC	CASSLGAYGYTF
-	-	TRBJ1-2	TRBV6-5	TGTGCCAGCCAGACCCCTCCTAGCTATGGCTACACCTTC	CASQTPPSYGYTF
-	-	TRBJ2-3	TRBV5-1	TGCGCCAGCACAGCGGCGCAGCCGGGGGGCACAGATACGCAGTATTTT	CASTAAQPGGTDTQYF
TRBD1	-	TRBJ1-3	TRBV4-2	TGTGCCAGCAGCCTCCAATTGGCCCATCGACCGGGACAGGCTTTTGTGAACACCATATATTTT	CASSLQLAHRPGQAFVNTIYF
-	-	TRBJ1-5	TRBV18	TGTGCCAGCTCACCGCCTACAGGGAGCAATCAGCCCCAGCATTTT	CASSPPTGSNQPQHF
-	-	TRBJ1-2	TRBV5-6	TGTGCCAGCAGCTTACCCCAGGTCAACTATGGCTACACCTTC	CASSLPQVNYGYTF
TRBD1	once	TRBJ1-5	TRBV7-6	TGTGCCAGCAGCTGGGGGACAGGGGGCAATCAGCCCCAGCATTTT	CASSWGTGGNQPQHF
TRBD1	-	TRBJ1-1	TRBV7-2	TGTGCCAGCAGCCCCCTGCGGGGCAGGGGGAGCACTGAAGCTTTCTTT	CASSPLRGRGSTEAFF
-	-	TRBJ2-1	TRBV30	TGTGCCTGGGACAGGTCCGGTGAGCAGTTCTTC	CAWDRSGEQFF
TRBD1	-	TRBJ2-7	TRBV12-3/TRBV12-4	TGTGCCACGGGACAGGGGCACGAGCAGTACTTC	CATGQGHEQYF
-	-	TRBJ2-2	TRBV30	TGTGCCTGGAGTAGGGGGAACACCGGGGAGCTGTTTTTT	CAWSRGNTGELFF
-	-	TRBJ2-1	TRBV6-5	TGTGCCAGCGCACGAGGGGGTCCATCAGGGAATGAGCAGTTCTTC	CASARGGPSGNEQFF
TRBD2	-	TRBJ2-3	TRBV24-1	TGTGCCACCAGTGATACCCGAGTAAGCGGGGGGGCAGGAGATACGCAGTATTTT	CATSDTRVSGGAGDTQYF
-	-	TRBJ1-1	TRBV28	TGTGCCAGCAGTTCCCTCATCGGGGTGGGTACTGAAGCTTTCTTT	CASSSLIGVGTEAFF
-	-	TRBJ1-1	TRBV15	TGTGCCACCAGCAGGGCCAGCCCAGGGGCGGCGGCTGAAGCTTTCTTT	CATSRASPGAAAEAFF